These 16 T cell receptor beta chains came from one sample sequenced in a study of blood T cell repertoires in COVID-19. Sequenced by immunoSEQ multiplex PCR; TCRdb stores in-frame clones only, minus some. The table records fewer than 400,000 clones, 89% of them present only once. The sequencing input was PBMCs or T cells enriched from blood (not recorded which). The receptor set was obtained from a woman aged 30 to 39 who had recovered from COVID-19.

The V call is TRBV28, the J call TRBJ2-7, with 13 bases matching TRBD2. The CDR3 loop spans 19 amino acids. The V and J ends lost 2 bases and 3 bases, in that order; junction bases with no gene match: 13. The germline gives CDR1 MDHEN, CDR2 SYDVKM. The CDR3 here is CASSLIGKMGTSGNYEQYF. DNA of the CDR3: TGTGCCAGCAGTTTAATCGGCAAGATGGGGACTAGCGGGAACTACGAGCAGTACTTC.

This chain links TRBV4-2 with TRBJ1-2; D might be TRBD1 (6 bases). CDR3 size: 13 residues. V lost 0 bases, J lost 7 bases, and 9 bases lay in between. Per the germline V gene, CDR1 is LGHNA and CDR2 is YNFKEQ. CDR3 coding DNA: TGTGCCAGCAGCCAAGATCAGGGGACTGGCTACACCTTC. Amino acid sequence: CASSQDQGTGYTF.

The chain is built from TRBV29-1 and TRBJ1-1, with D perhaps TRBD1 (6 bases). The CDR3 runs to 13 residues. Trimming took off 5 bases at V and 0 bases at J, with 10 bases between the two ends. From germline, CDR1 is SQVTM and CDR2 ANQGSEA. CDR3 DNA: TGCAGCGTTAGGGGGGGGATGAACACTGAAGCTTTCTTT. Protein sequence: CSVRGGMNTEAFF. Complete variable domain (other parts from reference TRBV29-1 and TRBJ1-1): SAVISQKPSRDICQRGTSLTIQCQVDSQVTMMFWYRQQPGQSLTLIATANQGSEATYESGFVIDKFPISRPNLTFSTLTVSNMSPEDSSIYLCSVRGGMNTEAFFGQGTRLTVV.

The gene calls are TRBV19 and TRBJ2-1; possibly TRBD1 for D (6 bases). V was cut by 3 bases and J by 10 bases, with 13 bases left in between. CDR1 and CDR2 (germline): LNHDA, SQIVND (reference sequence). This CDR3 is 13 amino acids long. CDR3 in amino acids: CASSITPRGEQFF. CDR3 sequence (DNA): TGTGCCAGTAGTATCACTCCCAGGGGCGAGCAGTTCTTC.

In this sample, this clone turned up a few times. The CDR3 coding sequence is TGTGCCAGCAGTTCCGGTTTCGACGGGGAGCTGTTTTTT. This sequence encodes CASSSGFDGELFF. This sequence joins TRBV6-2 or TRBV6-3 and TRBJ2-2; D is undetermined. V was pared by 4 bases and J by 7 bases, with 10 bases between. The CDR3 is 13 amino acids. The germline V gene encodes CDR1 MNHEY and CDR2 SVGEGT.

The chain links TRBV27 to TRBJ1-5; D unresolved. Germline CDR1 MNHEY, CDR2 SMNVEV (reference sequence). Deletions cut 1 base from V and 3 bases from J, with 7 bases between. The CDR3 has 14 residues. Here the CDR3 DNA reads TGTGCCAGCAGTTTATTCCAGTACAATCAGCCCCAGCATTTT. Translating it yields CASSLFQYNQPQHF.

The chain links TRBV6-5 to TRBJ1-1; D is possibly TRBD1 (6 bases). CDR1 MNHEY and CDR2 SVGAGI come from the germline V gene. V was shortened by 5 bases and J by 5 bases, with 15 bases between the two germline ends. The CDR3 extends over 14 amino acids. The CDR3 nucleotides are TGTGCCAGCAGTCGCAGGGGTGGGGGAACTGAAGCTTTCTTT. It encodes CASSRRGGGTEAFF.

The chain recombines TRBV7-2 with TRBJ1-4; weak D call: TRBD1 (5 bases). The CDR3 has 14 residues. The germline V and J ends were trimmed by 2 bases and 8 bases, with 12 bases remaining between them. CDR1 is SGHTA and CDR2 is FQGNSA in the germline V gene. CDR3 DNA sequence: TGTGCCAGCAGCTTAAATGGGGCGGAAGAAAAACTGTTTTTT. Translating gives CASSLNGAEEKLFF.

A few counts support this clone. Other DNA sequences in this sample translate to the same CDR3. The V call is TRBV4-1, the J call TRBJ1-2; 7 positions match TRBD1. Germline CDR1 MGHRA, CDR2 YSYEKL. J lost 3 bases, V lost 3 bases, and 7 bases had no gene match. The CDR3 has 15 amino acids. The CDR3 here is CASSHSQGLDYGYTF. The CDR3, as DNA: TGCGCCAGCAGCCACTCACAGGGGTTGGACTATGGCTACACCTTC.

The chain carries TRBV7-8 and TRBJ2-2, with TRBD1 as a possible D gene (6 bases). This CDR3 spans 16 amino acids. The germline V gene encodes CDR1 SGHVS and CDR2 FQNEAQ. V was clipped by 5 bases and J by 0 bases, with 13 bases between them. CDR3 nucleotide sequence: TGTGCCAGCAGCCGACAGGACTTTACGAACACCGGGGAGCTGTTTTTT. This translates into CASSRQDFTNTGELFF.

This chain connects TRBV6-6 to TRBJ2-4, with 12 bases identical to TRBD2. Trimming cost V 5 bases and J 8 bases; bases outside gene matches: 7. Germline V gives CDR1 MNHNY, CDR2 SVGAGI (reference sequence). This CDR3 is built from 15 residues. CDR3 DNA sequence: TGTGCCAGCAGTCGCCTAGCGGGAGGGTTGGACATTCAGTACTTC. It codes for CASSRLAGGLDIQYF.

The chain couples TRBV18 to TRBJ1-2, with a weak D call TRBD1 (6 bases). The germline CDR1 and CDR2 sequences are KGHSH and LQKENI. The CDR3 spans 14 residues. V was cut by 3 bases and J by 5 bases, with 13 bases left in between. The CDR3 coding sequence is TGTGCCAGCTCACCTAGGACAGACTCTTATGGCTACACCTTC. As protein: CASSPRTDSYGYTF.

CDR3 bases: TGTGCCAGCAGCTCCCTCCCCCGGGACAGGCTCAACGGGGACTATGAAAAACTGTTTTTT. It codes for CASSSLPRDRLNGDYEKLFF. The chain joins TRBV7-3 to TRBJ1-4; TRBD1 agrees at 8 bases. The CDR3 covers 20 residues. Losses at the gene ends were 4 bases for V and 6 bases for J; bases not matched to a gene: 22. Germline CDR1 and CDR2: SGHTA and FQGTGA.

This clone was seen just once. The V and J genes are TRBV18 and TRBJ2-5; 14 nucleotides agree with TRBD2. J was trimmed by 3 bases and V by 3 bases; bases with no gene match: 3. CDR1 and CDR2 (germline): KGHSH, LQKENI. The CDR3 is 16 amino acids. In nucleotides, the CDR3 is TGTGCCAGCTCACCGGGGACTAGCGGGGGAAAAGAGACCCAGTACTTC. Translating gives CASSPGTSGGKETQYF.

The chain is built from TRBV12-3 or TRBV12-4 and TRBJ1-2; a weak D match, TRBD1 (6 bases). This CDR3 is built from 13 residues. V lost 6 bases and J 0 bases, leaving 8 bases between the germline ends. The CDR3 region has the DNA TGTGCCAGCAGGACAGGATCTAACTATGGCTACACCTTC. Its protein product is CASRTGSNYGYTF.

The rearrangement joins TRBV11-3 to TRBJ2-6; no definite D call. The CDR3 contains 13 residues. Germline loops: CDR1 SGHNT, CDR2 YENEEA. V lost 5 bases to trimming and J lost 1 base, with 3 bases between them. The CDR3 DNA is TGTGCCAGCAGCCTGTCTGGGGCCAACGTCCTGACTTTC. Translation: CASSLSGANVLTF.